This T cell receptor beta chain is drawn from a study of CD8+CD57+ T cells in acquired aplastic anemia. Study at large: CD4+ and CD8+ cells, once sorted, gave DNA averaging approximately 3.4 ug. The study's findings and limits: Between patients and controls, about 31 CD8+ CDR3 sequences were found in common.

Regarding this clonotype: Its antigen is not identified.

The patients chosen for sequencing had shown expansion of CD8+CD57+ cells (detected by flow cytometry). Template material for TCR beta VDJ and CDR3 profiling consisted of genomic DNA. TCRdb reprocessed the reads via MiXCR and lists one record per CDR3 protein. The table has 130,000 or so distinct CDR3 sequences, about 50% seen once. The CDR3 totals 13 residues. The germline V and J ends were trimmed by 6 bases and 4 bases, with 12 bases remaining between them. Per the germline V gene, CDR1 is ENHRY and CDR2 is SYGVKD. J is TRBJ1-1 and V is TRBV10-3, with D perhaps TRBD1 (6 bases). Input material: sorted CD4+, CD8+, or CD8+CD57+ T cells (not recorded which) from PBMCs. This TCR was recovered from a human donor with aplastic anemia. Here the CDR3 DNA reads TGTGCCATCAGACAGGGCACCCCCACTGAAGCTTTCTTT. Its protein product is CAIRQGTPTEAFF.